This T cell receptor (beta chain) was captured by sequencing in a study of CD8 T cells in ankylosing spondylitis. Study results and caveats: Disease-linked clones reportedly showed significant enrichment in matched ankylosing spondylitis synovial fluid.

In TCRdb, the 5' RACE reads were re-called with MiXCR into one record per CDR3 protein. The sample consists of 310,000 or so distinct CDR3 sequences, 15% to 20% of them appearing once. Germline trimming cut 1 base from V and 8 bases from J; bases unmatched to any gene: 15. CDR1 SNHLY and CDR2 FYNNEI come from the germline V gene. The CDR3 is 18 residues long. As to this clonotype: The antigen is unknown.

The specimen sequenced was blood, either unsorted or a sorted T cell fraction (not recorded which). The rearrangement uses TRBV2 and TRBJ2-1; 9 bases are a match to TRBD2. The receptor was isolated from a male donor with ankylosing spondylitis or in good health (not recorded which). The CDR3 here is CASSEGVWVAGADDEQFF. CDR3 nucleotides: TGTGCCAGCAGTGAAGGGGTGTGGGTAGCGGGAGCAGACGATGAGCAGTTCTTC.